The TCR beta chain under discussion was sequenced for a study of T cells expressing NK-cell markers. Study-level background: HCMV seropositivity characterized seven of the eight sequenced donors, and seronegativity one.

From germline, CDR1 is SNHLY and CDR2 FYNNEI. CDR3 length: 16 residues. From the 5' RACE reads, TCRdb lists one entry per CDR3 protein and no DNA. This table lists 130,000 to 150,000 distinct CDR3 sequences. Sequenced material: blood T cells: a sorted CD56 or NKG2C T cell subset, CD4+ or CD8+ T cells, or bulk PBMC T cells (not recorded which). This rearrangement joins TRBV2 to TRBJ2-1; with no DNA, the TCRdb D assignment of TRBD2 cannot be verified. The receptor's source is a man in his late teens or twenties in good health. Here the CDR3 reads CARTGGGDKDYNEQFF.